Listed here is a single TCR beta chain. Antigen specificity is unknown. The sample originates from a study of cytomegalovirus exposure and HLA in healthy donors. General observations from the study: For cytomegalovirus status, the classifier reportedly gave diagnoses with high specificity and sensitivity.

Germline CDR1 reads SGHVS; CDR2 reads FQNEAQ. This CDR3 contains 17 residues. Trimming cost V 4 bases and J 0 bases; bases outside gene matches: 6. Profiled with immunoSEQ multiplex PCR; TCRdb holds only in-frame clones, not every one. The data hold 120,000 to 150,000 clones, with approximately 90% observed a single time. The TCR sequence derives from a man between 18 and 35 years old in good health and CMV-seropositive. The sequencing sample was made of PBMCs. V and J are TRBV7-8 and TRBJ2-2; TRBD1 matches at 9 bases. This chain's CDR3 is CASSSGQGLANTGELFF. CDR3 DNA sequence: TGTGCCAGCAGCTCAGGACAGGGGCTCGCGAACACCGGGGAGCTGTTTTTT.